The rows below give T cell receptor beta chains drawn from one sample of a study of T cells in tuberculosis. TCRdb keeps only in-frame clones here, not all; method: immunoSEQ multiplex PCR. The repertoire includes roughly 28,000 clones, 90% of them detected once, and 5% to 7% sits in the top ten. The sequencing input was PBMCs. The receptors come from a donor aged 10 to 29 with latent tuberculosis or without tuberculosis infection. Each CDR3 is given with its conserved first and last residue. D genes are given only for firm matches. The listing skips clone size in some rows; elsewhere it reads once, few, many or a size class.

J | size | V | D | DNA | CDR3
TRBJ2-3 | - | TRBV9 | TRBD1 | TGTGCCAGCAGCGTTGGACAGGAAGATACGCAGTATTTT | CASSVGQEDTQYF
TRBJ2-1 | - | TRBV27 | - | TGTGCCAGCAGTTGGGGGCCTGAGTACAATGAGCAGTTCTTC | CASSWGPEYNEQFF
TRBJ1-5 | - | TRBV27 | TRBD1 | TGTGCCAGCAGCCCGGACAGGCCCGATAGCAATCAGCCCCAGCATTTT | CASSPDRPDSNQPQHF
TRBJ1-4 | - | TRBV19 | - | TGTGCCAGTAGTTGGGCAGAAAATGAAAAACTGTTTTTT | CASSWAENEKLFF
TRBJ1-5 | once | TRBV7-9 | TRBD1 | TGTGCCAGCAGCTTAGCCTCCGAGACAGGGATACGCAATCAGCCCCAGCATTTT | CASSLASETGIRNQPQHF
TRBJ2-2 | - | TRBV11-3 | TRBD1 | TGTGCCAGCAGCTTGGGACAGGGGCACACCGGGGAGCTGTTTTTT | CASSLGQGHTGELFF
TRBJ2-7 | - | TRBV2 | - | TGTGCCAGCAGTCCCCCCCTCTCCAGCTCCTACGAGCAGTACTTC | CASSPPLSSSYEQYF
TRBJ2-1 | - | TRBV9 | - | TGTGCCAGCAGCGTTGCGGGACTCTCCTACAATGAGCAGTTCTTC | CASSVAGLSYNEQFF
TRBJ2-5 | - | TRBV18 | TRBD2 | TGTGCCAGCTCGCAGGCTAGCGGAGAGACCCAGTACTTC | CASSQASGETQYF
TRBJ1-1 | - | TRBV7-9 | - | TGTGCCAGCAGCTTAGTGTTCGGGGAAAAGAACACTGAAGCTTTCTTT | CASSLVFGEKNTEAFF
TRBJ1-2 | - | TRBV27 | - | TGTGCCAGCAGTACTGCGGGTAACTATGGCTACACCTTC | CASSTAGNYGYTF
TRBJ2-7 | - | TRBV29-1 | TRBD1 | TGCAGCGTAAGCTACAGGGGGACCTACGAGCAGTACTTC | CSVSYRGTYEQYF
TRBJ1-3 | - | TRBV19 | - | TGTGCCAGTAGTATGGTGTCCAGAGGAAACACCATATATTTT | CASSMVSRGNTIYF
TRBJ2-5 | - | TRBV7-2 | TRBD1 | TGTGCCAGCAGCCCTGGACAGGGAGAGACCCAGTACTTC | CASSPGQGETQYF
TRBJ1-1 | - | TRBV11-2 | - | TGTGCCAGCCAAACTACAGGGAGGAACACTGAAGCTTTCTTT | CASQTTGRNTEAFF
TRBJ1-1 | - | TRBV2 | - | TGTGCCAGCAGTGACGAGGGCAACACTGAAGCTTTCTTT | CASSDEGNTEAFF
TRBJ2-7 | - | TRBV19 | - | TGTGCCAGTAGTATACGTTTTGGCAGGGCCAGCGACGAGCAGTACTTC | CASSIRFGRASDEQYF
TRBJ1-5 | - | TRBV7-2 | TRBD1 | TGTGCCAGCACCTCTGGACAGGGTAATCAGCCCCAGCATTTT | CASTSGQGNQPQHF
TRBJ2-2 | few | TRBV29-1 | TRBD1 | TGCAGCGTCGGACAGGGGGTTACCGGGGAGCTGTTTTTT | CSVGQGVTGELFF
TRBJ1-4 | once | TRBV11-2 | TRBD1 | TGTGCCAGCAGCTTAGGATTAGGGACAGGCCGAAATGAAAAACTGTTTTTT | CASSLGLGTGRNEKLFF
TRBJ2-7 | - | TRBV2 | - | TGTGCCAGCAGTGCAATAGCGGAGCCCTACGAGCAGTACTTC | CASSAIAEPYEQYF
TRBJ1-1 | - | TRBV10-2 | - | TGCGCCAGCAGTGACTGGGGGGGCGCCGATATTGAAGCTTTCTTT | CASSDWGGADIEAFF
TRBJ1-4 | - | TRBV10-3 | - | TGTGCCATCAGCAAAGACAGATCAACTAATGAAAAACTGTTTTTT | CAISKDRSTNEKLFF
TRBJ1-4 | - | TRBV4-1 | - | TGCGCCAGCAGACAACCTATAGAGGAGGAAAAACTGTTTTTT | CASRQPIEEEKLFF
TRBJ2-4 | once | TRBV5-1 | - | TGCGCCAGCAGCGCAGGACAGTTAGCCAAAAACATTCAGTACTTC | CASSAGQLAKNIQYF
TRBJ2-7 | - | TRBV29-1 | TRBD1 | TGCAGCGTTGGGGGTAAGGACAGGGGGTTCGAGCAGTACTTC | CSVGGKDRGFEQYF
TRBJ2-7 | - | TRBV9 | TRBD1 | TGTGCCAGCAGCGAGCGGGACAGGGTGTGGGAGACCTACGAGCAGTACTTC | CASSERDRVWETYEQYF
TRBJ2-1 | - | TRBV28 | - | TGTGCCAGCAGCCGGACAGCTCTAGTCTACAATGAGCAGTTCTTC | CASSRTALVYNEQFF
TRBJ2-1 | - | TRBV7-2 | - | TGTGCCAGCAGCTCCTCCTCCTACAATGAGCAGTTCTTC | CASSSSSYNEQFF
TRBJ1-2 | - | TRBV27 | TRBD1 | TGTGCCAGCAGACCGGGACAGGGGGGTGGCTACACCTTC | CASRPGQGGGYTF
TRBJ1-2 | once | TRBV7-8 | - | TGTGCCAGCAGCTTAGGCGATAGCTATGGCTACACCTTC | CASSLGDSYGYTF
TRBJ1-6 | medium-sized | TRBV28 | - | TGTGCCAGCAGTTATGGTCAGGGCGTTTTGGTTACACCCCTCCACTTT | CASSYGQGVLVTPLHF
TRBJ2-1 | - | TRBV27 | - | TGTGCCAGCAGTTTACAGGGTACGAATGAGCAGTTCTTC | CASSLQGTNEQFF
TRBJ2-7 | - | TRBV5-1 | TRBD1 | TGCGCCAGCAGCTTGGGTTCAGGGGGCTACGAGCAGTACTTC | CASSLGSGGYEQYF
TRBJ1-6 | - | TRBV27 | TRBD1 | TGTGCCAGCAGTCCGCGACAGGGGGCGAATTCACCCCTCCACTTT | CASSPRQGANSPLHF
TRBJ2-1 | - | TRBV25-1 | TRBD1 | TGTGCCAGCCTCCAGACAGGGAAGGGCAATGAGCAGTTCTTC | CASLQTGKGNEQFF
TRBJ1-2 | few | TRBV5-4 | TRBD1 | TGTGCCAGCAGCTTGACAGGGGGAGATGGCTACACCTTC | CASSLTGGDGYTF
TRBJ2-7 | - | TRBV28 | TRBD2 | TGTGCCAGCAAAAGACCGGGACTAGTTCCCGAGCAGTACTTC | CASKRPGLVPEQYF
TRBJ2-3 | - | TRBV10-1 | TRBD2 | TGCGCCAGCAGTCGCACCGGGACTAGCGGGGAAACGCAGTATTTT | CASSRTGTSGETQYF
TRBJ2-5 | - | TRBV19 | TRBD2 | TGTGCCAGTAGTATAGGGAGGACTAGCTTGGGTGGCCAAGAGACCCAGTACTTC | CASSIGRTSLGGQETQYF
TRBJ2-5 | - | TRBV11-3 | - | TGTGCCAGCAGCTCTGAGGGGGAAGAGACCCAGTACTTC | CASSSEGEETQYF